These 10 T cell receptor beta chains were sequenced from one sample in a study of response to subunit inactivated influenza vaccine. MiXCR, applied by TCRdb to the RT-PCR reads, yields one record per CDR3 protein. Of approximately 570,000 distinct CDR3 sequences in the sample, 7.5% to 8.5% were seen once. The source material was PBMCs from blood, sampled approximately 25 months after vaccination. The origin of the receptors is a man aged 50-75 years who received an inactivated influenza vaccine.

The CDR3 DNA reads TGTGCCATCAGTGAGCCGACACTAGCGGGGAGCACAGATACGCAGTATTTT. Residues: CAISEPTLAGSTDTQYF. The chain employs TRBV10-3 and TRBJ2-3; 10 nucleotides match TRBD2. V lost 2 bases to trimming and J lost 0 bases; unmatched junction nucleotides: 5. Germline V gives CDR1 ENHRY, CDR2 SYGVKD. This CDR3 comprises 17 residues.

The chain joins TRBV7-9 to TRBJ2-5; 9 nucleotides match TRBD1. CDR1 is SEHNR, CDR2 FQNEAQ, per germline (reference sequence). Unmatched junction bases numbered 9, after V lost 4 bases and J lost 3 bases. CDR3 length: 16 amino acids. The CDR3 region is CASSSTSDRGKETQYF. Written as DNA, the CDR3 is TGTGCCAGCAGCTCAACTTCGGACAGGGGAAAAGAGACCCAGTACTTC.

This clonotype was detected a few times. This chain links TRBV20-1 with TRBJ1-3; the match to TRBD1 covers 7 bases. Germline V gene sequence: CDR1 DFQATT, CDR2 SNEGSKA (reference sequence). With 0 bases clipped from V and 4 bases from J, the junction kept 3 bases outside the gene matches. The CDR3 runs to 14 residues. CDR3 loop: CSARDVTGGNTIYF. In nucleotides, the CDR3 is TGCAGTGCTAGAGATGTGACAGGGGGAAACACCATATATTTT.

This clonotype was recorded a few times. This chain joins TRBV7-8 and TRBJ2-1; tentatively, D is TRBD2 (6 bases). The CDR3 is 14 amino acids. CDR1 SGHVS and CDR2 FQNEAQ come from the germline V gene. Trimming removed 1 base at V and 7 bases at J, with 11 bases between. The CDR3 bases are TGTGCCAGCAGCTTAGATCTAGGAGGGAATGAGCAGTTCTTC. Protein sequence: CASSLDLGGNEQFF.

The chain uses TRBV20-1 and TRBJ2-1; possible D gene TRBD1, 6 bases. CDR3 length equals 14 residues. Germline CDR1 DFQATT, CDR2 SNEGSKA (reference sequence). V lost 3 bases to trimming and J lost 5 bases, with 14 bases between them. The CDR3: CSASRGQIHNEQFF. In DNA form, the CDR3 reads TGCAGTGCTAGTCGAGGACAGATACACAATGAGCAGTTCTTC.

The chain couples TRBV24-1 to TRBJ2-3; perhaps TRBD2 as D (6 bases). From germline, CDR1 is KGHDR and CDR2 SFDVKD. The CDR3 has 11 amino acids. V dropped 6 bases and J dropped 9 bases, with 9 bases sitting between them. The CDR3 is CATSLEGTQYF. In DNA form, the CDR3 reads TGTGCCACCAGTTTGGAGGGAACGCAGTATTTT.

The chain combines TRBV5-8 with TRBJ1-5; D is possibly TRBD1 (5 bases). CDR3 length: 15 amino acids. The germline CDR1 and CDR2 sequences are SGHTS and YDEGEE. Trimming shortened V by 2 bases and J by 4 bases, and 13 bases separated the two germline ends. CDR3 sequence: CASSFNRPKNQPQHF. In DNA, the CDR3 is TGTGCCAGCAGCTTCAACAGGCCTAAGAATCAGCCCCAGCATTTT.

The V call is TRBV19, the J call TRBJ2-2; 10 nucleotides agree with TRBD1. The CDR3 sequence is 14 residues long. Germline V gives CDR1 LNHDA, CDR2 SQIVND (reference sequence). V shed 4 bases and J 9 bases; nucleotides not matched to a gene: 5. The CDR3 DNA sequence: TGTGCCAGTAGTACCGGGACAGGGGAACGGGAGCTGTTTTTT. This encodes CASSTGTGERELFF.

A note on this clonotype: A much larger clone differs from this one at a single base, so this may be a read error. V is TRBV5-6 and J is TRBJ2-5; 7 bases match TRBD2. CDR1 SGHDT and CDR2 YYEEEE come from the germline V gene. The CDR3 is 13 amino acids. The CDR3 nucleotides read TGTGTCAGCAGCCGGGCGGGGGAAGAGACCCAGTACTTC. It is translated as CVSSRAGEETQYF.

This clonotype was observed many times. The chain couples TRBV20-1 to TRBJ2-3, with TRBD2 identical over 8 bases. V lost 1 base to trimming and J lost 4 bases; unmatched junction nucleotides: 10. Germline loops: CDR1 DFQATT, CDR2 SNEGSKA (reference sequence). The CDR3 consists of 16 residues. CDR3 region: CSARGIREGLADTQYF. The CDR3 DNA is TGCAGTGCTAGAGGCATCCGGGAGGGCCTGGCAGATACGCAGTATTTT.